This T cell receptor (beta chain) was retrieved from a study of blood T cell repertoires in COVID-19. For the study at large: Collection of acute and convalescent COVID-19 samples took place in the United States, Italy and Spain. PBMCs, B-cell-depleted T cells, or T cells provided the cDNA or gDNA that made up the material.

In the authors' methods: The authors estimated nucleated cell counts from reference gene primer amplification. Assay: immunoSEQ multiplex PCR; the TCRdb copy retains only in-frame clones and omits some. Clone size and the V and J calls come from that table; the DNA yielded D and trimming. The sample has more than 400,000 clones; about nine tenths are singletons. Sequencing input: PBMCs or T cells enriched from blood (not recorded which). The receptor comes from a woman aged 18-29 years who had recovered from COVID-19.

The CDR3 nucleotides read TGTGCCAGCAGGGGGCTCCTAAATGAAAAACTGTTTTTT. Amino acids: CASRGLLNEKLFF. This chain uses TRBV2 with TRBJ1-4, with D perhaps matching TRBD1 (5 bases). Trimming took 6 bases from V and 5 from J, leaving 10 bases between them. The CDR3 is made up of 13 amino acids. CDR1 and CDR2 from the germline V gene are SNHLY and FYNNEI.